A selection of T cell receptor beta chains follows, all from one sample in a study of T-cell reconstitution after alpha-beta-depleted transplantation in children. Using its own MiXCR run on the PCR reads, TCRdb lists one record per CDR3 protein. The sample carries about 400,000 distinct CDR3 sequences, about a fifth recorded once. The sample here was PBMCs from the stem cell graft donor, taken from the stem cell graft. These TCRs come from a human donor who donated a stem cell graft to a child with acute myeloid leukemia. Each CDR3 is given with its conserved first and last residue. D genes are given only for firm matches. Clone size is given for some rows only: seen once, a few or many times, or a class if the clone is expanded.

16 TRBJ2-3 many TRBV24-1 NA CATSDPGYSGTDTQYF TGTGCCACCAGTGACCCAGGGTATAGCGGAACAGATACGCAGTATTTT
15 TRBJ2-2 NA TRBV7-3 NA CASSPVKGQTGELFF TGTGCCAGCAGCCCCGTTAAGGGTCAGACCGGGGAGCTGTTTTTT
16 TRBJ2-7 few TRBV27 NA CASSFLTPRNSYEQYF TGTGCCAGCAGTTTCCTGACACCCAGAAACTCCTACGAGCAGTACTTC
11 TRBJ2-7 many TRBV29-1 NA CSVERAYEQYF TGCAGCGTTGAAAGGGCCTACGAGCAGTACTTC
15 TRBJ2-1 NA TRBV5-1 NA CASSLRMTIPDEQFF TGCGCCAGCAGCTTGCGGATGACTATTCCGGATGAGCAGTTCTTC
15 TRBJ2-7 NA TRBV7-2 TRBD1 CASSLGGQGVYEQYF TGTGCCAGCAGCTTAGGAGGACAGGGGGTCTACGAGCAGTACTTC
14 TRBJ2-4 many TRBV19 NA CASSMSVASYIQYF TGTGCCAGTAGTATGTCTGTCGCTAGTTACATTCAGTACTTC
18 TRBJ2-1 NA TRBV24-1 NA CATSDTGLGSSSYNEQFF TGTGCCACCAGTGACACCGGACTGGGAAGTAGCTCCTACAATGAGCAGTTCTTC
15 TRBJ2-1 NA TRBV20-1 TRBD2 CSAETGLADYNEQFF TGCAGTGCAGAGACCGGACTAGCGGACTACAATGAGCAGTTCTTC
16 TRBJ2-7 NA TRBV5-6 TRBD2 CASSVPGTSDSYEQYF TGTGCCAGCAGCGTTCCCGGGACTAGCGACTCCTACGAGCAGTACTTC
14 TRBJ2-1 NA TRBV5-1 TRBD2 CASHDVGLAGFRIF TGCGCCAGCCACGACGTGGGGCTAGCGGGGTTCAGGATCTTC
14 TRBJ2-7 NA TRBV7-2 NA CASSKTLSSYEQYF TGTGCCAGCAGCAAGACCCTGAGCTCCTACGAGCAGTACTTC
17 TRBJ1-6 few TRBV6-5 TRBD1 CASSYRTQQGYNSPLHF TGTGCCAGCAGTTACCGGACCCAACAGGGGTATAATTCACCCCTCCACTTT
13 TRBJ2-5 few TRBV20-1 NA CSAGRGPEETQYF TGCAGTGCCGGGCGAGGGCCAGAAGAGACCCAGTACTTC
15 TRBJ2-1 many TRBV27 NA CASSLASVPYNEQFF TGTGCCAGCAGTTTGGCTAGCGTCCCCTACAATGAGCAGTTCTTC
16 TRBJ2-1 NA TRBV28 TRBD2 CASSPPGLAAQNEQFF TGTGCCAGCAGCCCTCCGGGACTAGCGGCTCAAAATGAGCAGTTCTTC
15 TRBJ2-3 few TRBV12-3/TRBV12-4 TRBD2 CASSKLAGGSDTQYF TGTGCCAGCAGTAAGCTAGCGGGAGGGTCCGATACGCAGTATTTT
17 TRBJ2-3 many TRBV20-1 TRBD2 CSASRGIAGDLLDTQYF TGCAGTGCTAGCAGGGGAATAGCGGGAGATCTCTTGGATACGCAGTATTTT
15 TRBJ2-3 few TRBV2 NA CASSQRTSSTDTQYF TGTGCCAGCAGTCAAAGGACATCTAGCACAGATACGCAGTATTTT
14 TRBJ2-3 few TRBV27 NA CASTRRVGTDTQYF TGTGCCAGCACTCGCCGAGTAGGCACAGATACGCAGTATTTT
15 TRBJ1-5 few TRBV12-3/TRBV12-4 NA CASRLDGYSNQPQHF TGTGCCAGCAGACTAGACGGTTATAGCAATCAGCCCCAGCATTTT
13 TRBJ2-1 few TRBV20-1 NA CSESGVSPNEQFF TGCAGTGAGTCGGGAGTCTCCCCCAATGAGCAGTTCTTC
16 TRBJ2-7 few TRBV28 NA CASTQLWTDVSYEQYF TGTGCCAGCACCCAGCTCTGGACGGACGTCTCCTACGAGCAGTACTTC
16 TRBJ2-1 once TRBV10-3 TRBD1 CAISEDGTGGKNEQFF TGTGCCATCAGCGAAGACGGGACAGGGGGCAAAAATGAGCAGTTCTTC
16 TRBJ2-3 NA TRBV4-1 NA CASSQDIPGRADTQYF TGCGCCAGCAGCCAAGATATCCCAGGGCGGGCAGATACGCAGTATTTT
17 TRBJ2-1 many TRBV12-3/TRBV12-4 NA CASSSMRDYLIYNEQFF TGTGCCAGCAGTTCAATGAGAGACTACCTAATTTACAATGAGCAGTTCTTC
13 TRBJ1-5 few TRBV20-1 TRBD1 CSAFDRDVQPQHF TGCAGTGCTTTTGACAGGGACGTTCAGCCCCAGCATTTT
14 TRBJ1-1 NA TRBV24-1 TRBD1 CATSDPGQPGEAFF TGTGCCACCAGTGATCCGGGACAGCCTGGTGAAGCTTTCTTT
14 TRBJ1-1 NA TRBV7-9 TRBD1 CASSLDRTGLEAFF TGTGCCAGCAGCTTAGATAGGACAGGCCTTGAAGCTTTCTTT
15 TRBJ2-5 many TRBV20-1 TRBD2 CSARDNRLAGETQYF TGCAGTGCTAGAGATAATCGGCTAGCGGGAGAGACCCAGTACTTC
15 TRBJ2-3 NA TRBV7-2 NA CASSLVRTSTDTQYF TGTGCCAGCAGCTTAGTTAGAACAAGCACAGATACGCAGTATTTT
15 TRBJ2-7 NA TRBV28 NA CASSLEEGSTYEQYF TGTGCCAGCAGTCTAGAGGAGGGGTCGACCTACGAGCAGTACTTC
14 TRBJ2-1 few TRBV5-1 NA CASSLAAGMNEQFF TGCGCCAGCAGCTTGGCGGCAGGTATGAATGAGCAGTTCTTC
15 TRBJ2-5 many TRBV12-3/TRBV12-4 TRBD2 CASSLGGRAQETQYF TGTGCCAGCAGTTTAGGCGGGAGGGCCCAAGAGACCCAGTACTTC
14 TRBJ2-7 few TRBV12-3/TRBV12-4 TRBD1 CASRGTGGAYEQYF TGTGCCAGCAGAGGGACAGGGGGCGCATACGAGCAGTACTTC
17 TRBJ2-3 NA TRBV4-1 NA CASSQDREVRATDTQYF TGCGCCAGCAGCCAAGATCGTGAAGTAAGGGCCACAGATACGCAGTATTTT
18 TRBJ2-7 few TRBV4-1 TRBD2 CASSQDWILAGVAYEQYF TGCGCCAGCAGCCAAGATTGGATCTTGGCGGGAGTAGCCTACGAGCAGTACTTC
13 TRBJ1-2 few TRBV27 NA CASSLKANYGYTF TGTGCCAGCAGTTTGAAAGCTAACTATGGCTACACCTTC
15 TRBJ1-1 NA TRBV28 TRBD1 CASSYPSGGFTEAFF TGTGCCAGCAGTTACCCTTCAGGGGGCTTCACTGAAGCTTTCTTT
16 TRBJ2-7 few TRBV12-3/TRBV12-4 TRBD1 CASSSTGTGGSVEQYF TGTGCCAGCAGTTCGACCGGGACAGGGGGCTCGGTCGAGCAGTACTTC
12 TRBJ2-1 few TRBV4-2 TRBD2 CASSQPGGEQFF TGTGCCAGCAGCCAACCGGGGGGTGAGCAGTTCTTC
13 TRBJ1-1 many TRBV7-2 NA CASSLWSNTEAFF TGTGCCAGCAGCTTATGGTCGAACACTGAAGCTTTCTTT
14 TRBJ2-3 many TRBV29-1 NA CSVALRDGTDTQYF TGCAGCGTTGCTTTGCGGGACGGCACAGATACGCAGTATTTT
13 TRBJ1-2 NA TRBV28 TRBD1 CASSGTGRDGYTF TGTGCCAGCAGCGGGACAGGGCGGGATGGCTACACCTTC
16 TRBJ1-2 NA TRBV27 TRBD1 CASSLLGTGPNYGYTF TGTGCCAGCAGTTTATTAGGGACAGGGCCTAACTATGGCTACACCTTC
15 TRBJ2-1 few TRBV2 NA CASSDDTSSYNEQFF TGTGCCAGCAGTGACGACACCAGCTCCTACAATGAGCAGTTCTTC
15 TRBJ2-7 NA TRBV5-1 TRBD1 CASSWDRGSPYEQYF TGCGCCAGCAGCTGGGACAGGGGGTCCCCCTACGAGCAGTACTTC
16 TRBJ1-1 NA TRBV11-1 TRBD1 CASSNHDRGPNTEAFF TGTGCCAGCAGCAACCACGACAGGGGGCCGAACACTGAAGCTTTCTTT
13 TRBJ2-7 few TRBV27 TRBD2 CASSWREGREQYF TGTGCCAGCAGTTGGCGGGAGGGGAGGGAGCAGTACTTC
16 TRBJ2-2 NA TRBV7-3 TRBD2 CASSSRGTSVPGELFF TGTGCCAGCAGCTCCCGGGGTACTAGCGTCCCCGGGGAGCTGTTTTTT
14 TRBJ1-2 NA TRBV12-3/TRBV12-4 NA CASSLRAGVDGYTF TGTGCCAGCAGTTTACGGGCAGGGGTTGATGGCTACACCTTC
12 TRBJ2-7 NA TRBV12-3/TRBV12-4 NA CASSTRLGEQYF TGTGCCAGCAGTACCCGACTGGGAGAGCAGTACTTC
15 TRBJ2-3 NA TRBV7-3 NA CASSLAGLVTDTQYF TGTGCCAGCAGCTTAGCAGGTTTAGTAACAGATACGCAGTATTTT
16 TRBJ2-1 NA TRBV10-3 NA CAISAGGTGSTNEQFF TGTGCCATCAGTGCGGGAGGGACAGGGAGCACGAATGAGCAGTTCTTC
12 TRBJ2-3 few TRBV12-3/TRBV12-4 NA CASSSRGDTQYF TGTGCCAGCAGTTCTCGCGGAGATACGCAGTATTTT
15 TRBJ1-1 few TRBV4-1 TRBD1 CASSQGAQGRVEAFF TGCGCCAGCAGCCAAGGTGCACAGGGGCGGGTTGAAGCTTTCTTT